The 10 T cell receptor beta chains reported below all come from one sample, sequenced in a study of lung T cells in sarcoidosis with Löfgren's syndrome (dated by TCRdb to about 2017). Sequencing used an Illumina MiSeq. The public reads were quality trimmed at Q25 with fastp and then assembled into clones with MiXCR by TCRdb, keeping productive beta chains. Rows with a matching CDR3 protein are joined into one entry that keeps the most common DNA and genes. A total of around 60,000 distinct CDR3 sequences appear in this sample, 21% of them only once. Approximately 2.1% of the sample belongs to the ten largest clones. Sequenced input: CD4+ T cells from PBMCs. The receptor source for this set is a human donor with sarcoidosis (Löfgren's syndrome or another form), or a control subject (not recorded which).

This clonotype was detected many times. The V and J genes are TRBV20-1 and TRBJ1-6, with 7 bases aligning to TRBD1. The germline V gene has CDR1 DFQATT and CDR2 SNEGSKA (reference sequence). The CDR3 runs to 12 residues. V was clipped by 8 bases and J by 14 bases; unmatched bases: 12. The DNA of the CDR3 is TGCAGTACCAAACAGGGGCAGGGGGCCCTCCACTTT. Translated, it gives CSTKQGQGALHF.

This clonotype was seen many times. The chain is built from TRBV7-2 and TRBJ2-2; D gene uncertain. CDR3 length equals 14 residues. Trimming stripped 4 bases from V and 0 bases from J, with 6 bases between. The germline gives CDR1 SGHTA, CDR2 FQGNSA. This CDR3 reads CASSYGANTGELFF. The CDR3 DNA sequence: TGTGCCAGCAGCTACGGAGCGAACACCGGGGAGCTGTTTTTT.

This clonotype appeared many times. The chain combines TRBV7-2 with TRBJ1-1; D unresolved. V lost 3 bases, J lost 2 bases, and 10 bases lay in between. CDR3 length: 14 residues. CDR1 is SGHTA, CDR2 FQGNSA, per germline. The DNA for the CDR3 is TGTGCCAGCAGCTTTCGAGCCGGCAACACTGAAGCTTTCTTT. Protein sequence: CASSFRAGNTEAFF.

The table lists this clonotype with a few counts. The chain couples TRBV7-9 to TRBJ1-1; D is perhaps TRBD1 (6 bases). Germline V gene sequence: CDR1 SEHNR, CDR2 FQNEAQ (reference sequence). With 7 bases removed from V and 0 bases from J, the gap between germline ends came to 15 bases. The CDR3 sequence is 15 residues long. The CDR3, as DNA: TGTGCCAGCATTATGGCAGGGGCCTTGAACACTGAAGCTTTCTTT. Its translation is CASIMAGALNTEAFF.

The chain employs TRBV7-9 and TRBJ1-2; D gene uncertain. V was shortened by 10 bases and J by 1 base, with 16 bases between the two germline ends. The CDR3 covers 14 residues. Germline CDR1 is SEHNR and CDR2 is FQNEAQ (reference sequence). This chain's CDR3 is CATQSPSINYGYTF. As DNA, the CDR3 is TGTGCCACCCAGTCCCCTTCTATTAACTATGGCTACACCTTC.

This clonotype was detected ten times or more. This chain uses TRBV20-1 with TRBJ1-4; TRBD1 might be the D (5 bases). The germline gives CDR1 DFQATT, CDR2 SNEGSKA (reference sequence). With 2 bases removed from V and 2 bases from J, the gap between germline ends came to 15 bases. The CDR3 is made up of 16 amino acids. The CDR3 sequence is CSARRQGLTTNEKLFF. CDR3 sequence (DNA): TGCAGTGCTAGAAGGCAGGGCTTGACGACTAATGAAAAACTGTTTTTT.

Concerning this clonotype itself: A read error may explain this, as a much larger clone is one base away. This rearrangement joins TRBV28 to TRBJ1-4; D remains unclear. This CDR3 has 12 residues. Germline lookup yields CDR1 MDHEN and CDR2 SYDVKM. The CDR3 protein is CASTATDEKLFF. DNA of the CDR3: TGTGCCAGCACCGCAACTGATGAAAAACTGTTTTTT.

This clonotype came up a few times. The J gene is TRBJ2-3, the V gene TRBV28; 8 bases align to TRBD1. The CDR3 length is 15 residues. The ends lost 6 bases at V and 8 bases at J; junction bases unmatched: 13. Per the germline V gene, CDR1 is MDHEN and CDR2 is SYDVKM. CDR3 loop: CASSPGGGDIATQYF. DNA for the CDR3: TGTGCCAGCAGCCCAGGGGGCGGGGATATTGCTACGCAGTATTTT.

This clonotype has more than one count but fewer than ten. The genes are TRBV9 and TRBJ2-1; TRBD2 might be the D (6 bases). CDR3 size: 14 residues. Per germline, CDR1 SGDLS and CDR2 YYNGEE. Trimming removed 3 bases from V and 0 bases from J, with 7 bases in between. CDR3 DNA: TGTGCCAGCAGCGCCGGGAGCTCCTACAATGAGCAGTTCTTC. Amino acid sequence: CASSAGSSYNEQFF.

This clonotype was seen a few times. As DNA, the CDR3 is TGTGCCAGCAGCCAGGGGTTCACGCCCCTCCATGGCTACACCTTC. Amino acid sequence: CASSQGFTPLHGYTF. This chain links TRBV3-1 with TRBJ1-2; D gene ambiguous. The CDR3 is 15 amino acids. CDR1 is LGHDT and CDR2 is YNNKEL in the germline V gene (reference sequence). Trimming stripped 3 bases from V and 6 bases from J, with 17 bases between.